This T cell receptor beta chain is from a study of blood T cell repertoires in COVID-19. Looking at the study overall: Specimens from acute and convalescent COVID-19 originated in the United States, Italy and Spain.

Details on this clone: At the DNA level, this CDR3 is encoded by other sequences in the same sample as well.

V was cut by 4 bases and J by 2 bases, with 9 bases left in between. The germline V gene encodes CDR1 LNHDA and CDR2 SQIVND (reference sequence). The CDR3 consists of 14 residues. The method was immunoSEQ multiplex PCR; TCRdb's version includes in-frame clones alone and lacks a portion of them. This table holds 250,000 to 300,000 clones, 86% found once. The sequenced sample was peripheral blood. This clonotype originated in a man in his late teens or twenties with active or convalescent COVID-19. The J gene is TRBJ1-5, the V gene TRBV19, with D possibly TRBD1 on 5 matching bases. CDR3 sequence reads: CASSNGGGNQPQHF. In nucleotides, the CDR3 is TGTGCCAGTAGTAATGGGGGGGGCAATCAGCCCCAGCATTTT.